The clone carrying this TCR beta chain was seen more than once but under ten times. Alongside a J-beta primer mix, a sample-barcoded 5' primer served in a second PCR lasting 7 to 11 cycles. Each CDR3 protein is one row after TCRdb ran MiXCR on the 5' RACE reads. Among roughly 550,000 distinct CDR3 sequences listed, about 24% were seen once. This entry comes from a study of blood T cells in healthy people across ages. The CDR3 has 13 amino acids. V was pared by 3 bases and J by 6 bases, with 11 bases between. Germline V gives CDR1 DFQATT, CDR2 SNEGSKA (reference sequence). This sample was also put to use in a study of T cells of mothers and their children.

This clonotype was obtained from a boy aged 5-17 years in good health. This chain connects TRBV20-1 to TRBJ1-4; D is unclear. Sequenced sample: blood. The CDR3 protein is CSASRQQDEKLFF. The CDR3 region has the DNA TGCAGTGCTAGTAGGCAGCAGGATGAAAAACTGTTTTTT.